This T cell receptor beta chain was observed in a study of CD8 T cells in Susac syndrome. Notes on the study in general: The authors acknowledged that their TCR sequencing and HLA analysis involved a relatively small number of individuals.

RNA in amounts of roughly 0.5 to 1 ug was reverse transcribed with random hexamers. Amplification of TCR beta CDR3 was carried out by immunoSEQ multiplex PCR, which covered 54 Vbeta and 13 Jbeta segments. TCRdb redid the calling of the immunoSEQ multiplex PCR reads with MiXCR, one entry per CDR3 protein. The repertoire holds more than 120,000 distinct CDR3 sequences, roughly 95% seen once, with over 0.07% in the top ten. The CDR3 totals 15 residues. The junction had 5 bases not matched to a gene; V was cut back by 1 base and J by 7 bases. The germline gives CDR1 SGHAT, CDR2 FQNNGV. As regards this clonotype: Its specificity is not known.

This TCR came from a human donor in good health. The sequenced sample consisted of CD4+ T cells from PBMCs. V is TRBV11-2 and J is TRBJ2-1, with 9 nucleotides matching TRBD2. Here the CDR3 DNA reads TGTGCCAGCAGCTTAGGTAGCGGGAGTAGGAATGAGCAGTTCTTC. Translation gives CASSLGSGSRNEQFF.